This entry describes one TCR beta chain. Its antigen is not identified. The same CDR3 can be traced to other DNA sequences in this sample. Profiled with immunoSEQ multiplex PCR; TCRdb holds only in-frame clones, not every one. The sample carries about 700,000 clones, just over 90% recorded once. Positively selected for CCR7, the CD45RO-negative cells used as naive CD8 cells excluded terminally differentiated effector memory CD45RA+ cells. The study drew its donors from healthy HIV-negative adults without recent acute infections or vaccinations. These data are taken from a study of shared clonotypes between healthy human individuals. Study-level points and caveats: Non-shared clonotypes had lower generation probabilities than those shared by all four donors.

Sequenced: naive CD8+ T cells sorted from blood. The origin of this receptor is a man aged 30 to 39 in good health.

In DNA, the CDR3 is TGTGCCAGCAGCTTAGGTACAGCATACGAGCAGTACTTC. Protein sequence: CASSLGTAYEQYF. V usage is TRBV7-9 and J usage is TRBJ2-7; no clear D. CDR3 size: 13 residues. V dropped 1 base and J dropped 4 bases, with 8 bases sitting between them. Germline CDR1 reads SEHNR; CDR2 reads FQNEAQ (reference sequence).